The entry below describes one T cell receptor beta chain. The data derive from a study of blood T cell repertoires in COVID-19. Study as a whole: COVID-19 samples collected from the United States, Italy and Spain covered acute and convalescent phases.

TCRdb's table, derived via immunoSEQ multiplex PCR, lists solely in-frame clones and lacks some. The sample records about 62,000 clones, 75% to 90% being singletons. This clonotype was obtained from a woman of 80 years or more with acute or convalescent COVID-19. The material sequenced was peripheral blood.

CDR3 protein: CASSLSGGGVVEQYF. CDR3 bases: TGTGCCAGCAGTTTATCTGGCGGGGGGGTAGTCGAGCAGTACTTC. The J gene is TRBJ2-7, the V gene TRBV27, with TRBD2 matching over 9 bases. With V trimmed by 0 bases and J by 6 bases, 6 bases remained unmatched. CDR3 size: 15 residues. Germline V gene lookup returns CDR1 MNHEY and CDR2 SMNVEV (reference sequence).